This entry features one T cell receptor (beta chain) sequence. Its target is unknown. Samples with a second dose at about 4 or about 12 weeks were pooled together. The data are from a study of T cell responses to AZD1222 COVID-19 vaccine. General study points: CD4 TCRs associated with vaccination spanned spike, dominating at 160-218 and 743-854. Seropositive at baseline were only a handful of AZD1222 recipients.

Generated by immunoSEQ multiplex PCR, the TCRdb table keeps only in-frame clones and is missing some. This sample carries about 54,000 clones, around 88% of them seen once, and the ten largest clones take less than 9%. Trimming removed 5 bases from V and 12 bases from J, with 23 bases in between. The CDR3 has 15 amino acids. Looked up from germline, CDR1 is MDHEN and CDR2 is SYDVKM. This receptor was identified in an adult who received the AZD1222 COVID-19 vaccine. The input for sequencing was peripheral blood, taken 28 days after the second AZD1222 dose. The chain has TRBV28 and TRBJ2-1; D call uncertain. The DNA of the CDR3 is TGTGCCAGCAGTCCAAGATCTCCCCGGCTAACCGGGCAGTTCTTC. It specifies CASSPRSPRLTGQFF.